These 30 T cell receptor beta chains were sequenced from one sample in a study of cytomegalovirus exposure and HLA in healthy donors. The PCR made use of 60 Vbeta and 13 Jbeta primers. Clones were read by immunoSEQ multiplex PCR, and TCRdb kept only the in-frame ones, dropping some. The sample contains 90,000 to 120,000 clones, 60% to 80% of which appear only once. Sequenced: PBMCs. Source of these receptors: a man in his 60s in good health and CMV-seropositive.

The chain joins TRBV4-3 to TRBJ2-1; TRBD1 is a possible D gene (5 bases). V lost 4 bases, J lost 3 bases, and 16 bases lay in between. Germline loops: CDR1 LGHNA, CDR2 YSLEER. The CDR3 covers 16 residues. The CDR3 region is CASSPHTDTGYNEQFF. For the CDR3, the DNA is TGCGCCAGCAGCCCTCACACGGACACCGGCTACAATGAGCAGTTCTTC.

This chain connects TRBV5-1 to TRBJ1-5, with 8 bases that match TRBD1. J gave up 5 bases and V 1 base, and 5 bases lay outside the gene matches. In germline, CDR1 is SGHRS, CDR2 YFSETQ. CDR3 length: 15 residues. The CDR3 region has the DNA TGCGCCAGCAGCTTGCAGGACAGGGCCTATCAGCCCCAGCATTTT. Its protein product is CASSLQDRAYQPQHF. The whole variable domain, filled in from reference TRBV5-1 and TRBJ1-5, reads KAGVTQTPRYLIKTRGQQVTLSCSPISGHRSVSWYQQTPGQGLQFLFEYFSETQRNKGNFPGRFSGRQFSNSRSEMNVSTLELGDSALYLCASSLQDRAYQPQHFGDGTRLSIL.

The rearrangement links TRBV28 to TRBJ1-2, with a tentative D call TRBD1 (6 bases). V gave up 6 bases and J gave up 4 bases, with 21 bases separating them. The CDR3 has 16 residues. CDR1 and CDR2 from the germline V gene are MDHEN and SYDVKM. The CDR3 region has the DNA TGTGCCAGCAGCCGCCCCCAGCAGGGGTTGGGCTATGGCTACACCTTC. Amino acids: CASSRPQQGLGYGYTF.

The chain couples TRBV7-9 to TRBJ1-5; maybe TRBD1 (5 bases). Germline CDR1 and CDR2: SEHNR and FQNEAQ (reference sequence). With 1 base removed from V and 3 bases from J, the gap between germline ends came to 10 bases. The CDR3 has 15 amino acids. The CDR3 loop reads CASSLGARDNQPQHF. The CDR3 DNA reads as TGTGCCAGCAGCTTAGGAGCCAGGGACAATCAGCCCCAGCATTTT.

CDR3 nucleotides: TGCGCCAGCAGCCAAGGGGGCTCCCCCCCAGAGACCCAGTACTTC. Translating it yields CASSQGGSPPETQYF. The chain joins TRBV4-3 to TRBJ2-5; TRBD1 might be the D (5 bases). Trimming removed 1 base from V and 4 bases from J, with 13 bases in between. CDR3 length: 15 amino acids. CDR1 is LGHNA and CDR2 is YSLEER in the germline V gene.

The chain is built from TRBV2 and TRBJ1-3; D is unresolved. CDR3 length: 15 residues. CDR1 SNHLY and CDR2 FYNNEI come from the germline V gene. V shed 2 bases and J shed 0 bases, with 8 bases lying between them. CDR3 amino acids: CASSEYGGSGNTIYF. As DNA, the CDR3 is TGTGCCAGCAGTGAATACGGCGGCTCTGGAAACACCATATATTTT.

V usage is TRBV19 and J usage is TRBJ1-5, with 7 positions matching TRBD1. The germline V gene has CDR1 LNHDA and CDR2 SQIVND (reference sequence). J lost 0 bases, V lost 5 bases, and 16 bases had no gene match. CDR3 size: 19 residues. The CDR3 loop is CASSVPQGRGGNSNQPQHF. The CDR3 DNA reads TGTGCCAGTAGTGTACCACAGGGGCGAGGGGGTAATAGCAATCAGCCCCAGCATTTT. Complete variable domain (other parts from reference TRBV19 and TRBJ1-5): DGGITQSPKYLFRKEGQNVTLSCEQNLNHDAMYWYRQDPGQGLRLIYYSQIVNDFQKGDIAEGYSVSREKKESFPLTVTSAQKNPTAFYLCASSVPQGRGGNSNQPQHFGDGTRLSIL.

The J gene is TRBJ1-2, the V gene TRBV13; no reliable D call. V shed 4 bases and J shed 5 bases, with 17 bases lying between them. The CDR3 has 15 amino acids. Germline values: CDR1 PRHDT, CDR2 FYEKMQ (reference sequence). As DNA, the CDR3 is TGTGCCAGCAGCTCTTCAAGTGGGAGTGGGTATGGCTACACCTTC. It codes for CASSSSSGSGYGYTF. The whole variable domain, filled in from reference TRBV13 and TRBJ1-2, reads AAGVIQSPRHLIKEKRETATLKCYPIPRHDTVYWYQQGPGQDPQFLISFYEKMQSDKGSIPDRFSAQQFSDYHSELNMSSLELGDSALYFCASSSSSGSGYGYTFGSGTRLTVV.

This chain joins TRBV5-1 and TRBJ1-6; D gene uncertain. CDR3 length: 16 amino acids. Trimming took off 1 base at V and 0 bases at J, with 8 bases between the two ends. Germline-derived CDR1 and CDR2 are SGHRS and YFSETQ. The CDR3 coding sequence is TGCGCCAGCAGCTTGTCCACGAGCTCCTATAATTCACCCCTCCACTTT. It codes for CASSLSTSSYNSPLHF.

In this sample, this clone turned up a few times. The chain is built from TRBV29-1 and TRBJ1-3, with 7 positions matching TRBD1. The CDR3 is 14 residues long. CDR1 is SQVTM and CDR2 is ANQGSEA in the germline V gene. V trimming: 6 bases; J trimming: 6 bases; junction bases outside the gene matches: 11. The CDR3 loop reads CSVGVTGDLNTIYF. DNA of the CDR3: TGCAGCGTCGGGGTCACAGGGGATCTAAACACCATATATTTT.

The chain combines TRBV9 with TRBJ2-1; TRBD2 matches 10 bases. CDR1 is SGDLS and CDR2 is YYNGEE in the germline V gene. The length of the CDR3 is 15 residues. J was trimmed by 0 bases and V by 5 bases; bases with no gene match: 2. The CDR3 bases are TGTGCCAGCAGTCTAGCGGGGGACTCCTACAATGAGCAGTTCTTC. Protein sequence: CASSLAGDSYNEQFF.

The V and J genes are TRBV4-2 and TRBJ2-2; no definite D call. The CDR3 totals 15 residues. With 4 bases removed from V and 4 bases from J, the gap between germline ends came to 13 bases. Germline loops: CDR1 LGHNA, CDR2 YNFKEQ. The chain's CDR3 is CASSRRTGFTGELFF. CDR3 nucleotides: TGTGCCAGCAGCCGGCGTACGGGTTTCACCGGGGAGCTGTTTTTT.

The chain joins TRBV7-9 to TRBJ1-1; a possible D gene is TRBD1 (5 bases). Deletions cut 5 bases from V and 8 bases from J, with 12 bases between. Germline CDR1 and CDR2: SEHNR and FQNEAQ (reference sequence). CDR3 length: 12 amino acids. CDR3 in DNA: TGTGCCAGCAGCCTGGGGCTGGGGGAAGCTTTCTTT. Protein sequence: CASSLGLGEAFF. The full variable domain, completed using reference TRBV7-9 and TRBJ1-1, is DTGVSQNPRHKITKRGQNVTFRCDPISEHNRLYWYRQTLGQGPEFLTYFQNEAQLEKSRLLSDRFSAERPKGSFSTLEIQRTEQGDSAMYLCASSLGLGEAFFGQGTRLTVV.

J is TRBJ2-5 and V is TRBV2, with TRBD2 matching 11 bases. The J call may not be correct, given that the DNA end is closer to TRBJ2-7. The CDR3 consists of 15 residues. Germline CDR1 reads SNHLY; CDR2 reads FYNNEI. Written as DNA, the CDR3 is TGTGCCAGCACCAAGGGACTAGCGGTACCCTACGAGCAGTACTTC. Translation: CASTKGLAVPYEQYF.

J is TRBJ2-1 and V is TRBV9; 9 positions match TRBD2. The germline CDR1 and CDR2 sequences are SGDLS and YYNGEE. The CDR3 runs to 13 residues. With 4 bases clipped from V and 6 bases from J, the junction kept 2 bases outside the gene matches. CDR3 residues: CASSPRGGNEQFF. CDR3 nucleotides: TGTGCCAGCAGCCCGCGGGGGGGCAATGAGCAGTTCTTC.

This chain uses TRBV2 with TRBJ2-2; a possible D gene is TRBD1 (6 bases). Trimming stripped 3 bases from V and 4 bases from J, with 15 bases between. This CDR3 spans 16 amino acids. Looked up from germline, CDR1 is SNHLY and CDR2 is FYNNEI. The CDR3 sequence is CASSDNRAGITGELFF. The CDR3 DNA is TGTGCCAGCAGTGACAACAGGGCTGGTATCACCGGGGAGCTGTTTTTT.

This rearrangement joins TRBV7-9 to TRBJ2-5; D uncertain. The J call could be wrong; TRBJ2-7 is a better fit for the DNA end. Germline V gene data show CDR1 as SEHNR and CDR2 as FQNEAQ (reference sequence). The CDR3 runs 15 residues. The CDR3 sequence: CASSLGSVQSYEQYF. CDR3 nucleotides: TGTGCCAGCAGCCTCGGTTCGGTACAGAGCTACGAGCAGTACTTC.

This clone was detected a few times. The rearrangement links TRBV14 to TRBJ2-3, with a tentative D call TRBD2 (5 bases). V was cut by 2 bases and J by 3 bases, with 6 bases left in between. This CDR3 has 13 residues. In germline, CDR1 is SGHDN, CDR2 FVKESK. The CDR3 spells CASSQLATDTQYF. The CDR3 DNA reads as TGTGCCAGCAGCCAACTAGCTACAGATACGCAGTATTTT.

The rearrangement links TRBV19 to TRBJ2-5; a weak D match, TRBD2 (7 bases). Germline loops: CDR1 LNHDA, CDR2 SQIVND (reference sequence). The V gene lost 0 bases and the J gene lost 4 bases, with 9 bases spanning the gap. The CDR3 length is 14 residues. The CDR3: CASSIEGGGETQYF. CDR3 DNA sequence: TGTGCCAGTAGTATAGAGGGAGGGGGAGAGACCCAGTACTTC.

This rearrangement joins TRBV11-2 to TRBJ1-3; D unresolved. Per the germline V gene, CDR1 is SGHAT and CDR2 is FQNNGV. V lost 1 base and J lost 0, with 13 bases in between. This CDR3 is 17 amino acids long. The CDR3: CASSLVLRGRSGNTIYF. Here the CDR3 DNA reads TGTGCCAGCAGCTTAGTCCTCCGCGGGCGCTCTGGAAACACCATATATTTT.

The chain joins TRBV6-5 to TRBJ1-1, with D possibly being TRBD1 (5 bases). Looked up from germline, CDR1 is MNHEY and CDR2 is SVGAGI. The V gene lost 5 bases and the J gene lost 10 bases, with 11 bases spanning the gap. CDR3 length: 11 amino acids. CDR3 loop: CASSEGVLAFF. The DNA of the CDR3 is TGTGCCAGCAGTGAAGGGGTATTAGCTTTCTTT.

There are a few counts of this clone. J is TRBJ1-6 and V is TRBV9; perhaps TRBD1 as D (5 bases). V was pared by 0 bases and J by 7 bases, with 8 bases between. This CDR3 spans 14 amino acids. Germline V gene sequence: CDR1 SGDLS, CDR2 YYNGEE. Written as DNA, the CDR3 is TGTGCCAGCAGCGTAGGACAGCCGAATTCACCCCTCCACTTT. Translated, it gives CASSVGQPNSPLHF.

This chain connects TRBV28 to TRBJ1-2; the match to TRBD1 covers 10 bases. The CDR3 is 17 residues long. Germline trimming cut 4 bases from V and 2 bases from J; bases unmatched to any gene: 10. In germline, CDR1 is MDHEN, CDR2 SYDVKM. DNA for the CDR3: TGTGCCAGCAGTTCACTTCGGGACAGGGGCCCCAACTATGGCTACACCTTC. Translating it yields CASSSLRDRGPNYGYTF.

The V call is TRBV11-2, the J call TRBJ1-2; 7 nucleotides line up with TRBD1. Germline lookup yields CDR1 SGHAT and CDR2 FQNNGV. V trimming: 5 bases; J trimming: 8 bases; junction bases outside the gene matches: 11. This CDR3 contains 14 residues. CDR3 nucleotides: TGTGCCAGCAGCGACCGAAGAAGGGGGCGCGGCTACACCTTC. It is translated as CASSDRRRGRGYTF.

Here the CDR3 reads CASTRESGGALTDTQYF. As DNA, the CDR3 is TGTGCCAGCACGAGGGAGAGCGGGGGGGCCCTCACAGATACGCAGTATTTT. The chain recombines TRBV9 with TRBJ2-3; 10 positions agree with TRBD2. The CDR3 has 17 amino acids. Trimming cost V 6 bases and J 2 bases; bases outside gene matches: 12. Germline V lookup: CDR1 SGDLS, CDR2 YYNGEE.

The chain uses TRBV10-1 and TRBJ2-5; TRBD1 matches 10 bases. The germline CDR1 and CDR2 sequences are WNHNN and SYGVQD (reference sequence). The CDR3 totals 15 residues. Unmatched junction bases numbered 3, after V lost 0 bases and J lost 5 bases. The CDR3 coding sequence is TGCGCCAGCAGTGAGTCTTGGACAGGGGGGGAGACCCAGTACTTC. Protein: CASSESWTGGETQYF.

This clone was counted once. The chain couples TRBV6-6 to TRBJ1-5; 7 bases fit TRBD1. The length of the CDR3 is 14 residues. V shed 7 bases and J 3 bases; nucleotides not matched to a gene: 6. Germline loops: CDR1 MNHNY, CDR2 SVGAGI (reference sequence). In DNA form, the CDR3 reads TGTGCCAGCACCGAGGACAGGTCCAATCAGCCCCAGCATTTT. It yields the protein CASTEDRSNQPQHF.

The gene calls are TRBV7-2 and TRBJ2-3; 8 nucleotides match TRBD2. The CDR3 is 13 residues long. The trim removed 5 bases at V and 5 bases at J, leaving 3 bases unmatched. In germline, CDR1 is SGHTA, CDR2 FQGNSA. The DNA for the CDR3 is TGTGCCAGCAGCCGGGGGGGGAGAGATACGCAGTATTTT. Residues: CASSRGGRDTQYF.

The sample holds a few counts of this clone. This chain connects TRBV14 to TRBJ1-5; D perhaps matches TRBD1 (6 bases). The CDR3 is made up of 15 amino acids. Germline V gene data show CDR1 as SGHDN and CDR2 as FVKESK. V was trimmed by 0 bases and J by 7 bases, leaving 13 bases between them. The CDR3 nucleotides read TGTGCCAGCAGCCAAGATTTCAGGGGTGAGCAGCCCCAGCATTTT. Translation gives CASSQDFRGEQPQHF. Based on the CDR3 plus reference TRBV14 and TRBJ1-5, the full variable domain is EAGVTQFPSHSVIEKGQTVTLRCDPISGHDNLYWYRRVMGKEIKFLLHFVKESKQDESGMPNNRFLAERTGGTYSTLKVQPAELEDSGVYFCASSQDFRGEQPQHFGDGTRLSIL.

V and J are TRBV7-9 and TRBJ2-1, with a weak D call TRBD2 (6 bases). The germline CDR1 and CDR2 sequences are SEHNR and FQNEAQ (reference sequence). V was pared by 5 bases and J by 5 bases, with 19 bases between. The CDR3 consists of 16 residues. Here the CDR3 reads CASSAPGRTGDNEQFF. As DNA, the CDR3 is TGTGCCAGCAGCGCACCTGGGCGCACGGGGGACAATGAGCAGTTCTTC.